A selection of T cell receptor beta chains follows, all from one sample in a study of T cell changes during pregnancy in multiple sclerosis. Produced via immunoSEQ multiplex PCR; TCRdb's table is partial and in-frame only. The repertoire holds about 63,000 clones, with roughly 92% as singletons. The specimen comprised CD8+ T cells from peripheral blood mononuclear cells, sampled in the second trimester of pregnancy. These receptors all stem from a female donor with multiple sclerosis, enrolled in a pregnancy study. Each CDR3 is given with its conserved first and last residue. Fields, in order: D gene, J gene, clone size, V gene, CDR3 protein, CDR3 DNA. The D gene is left open where the match is weak. Part of the rows lack a size; the others show once, few, many or a class for expanded clones.

. TRBJ1-1 . TRBV4-1 CASSLLLNTEAFF TGCGCCAGCAGCCTCCTACTGAACACTGAAGCTTTCTTT
. TRBJ2-7 . TRBV28 CASSLQRGVPYEQYF TGTGCCAGCAGTCTCCAACGCGGGGTACCCTACGAGCAGTACTTC
. TRBJ2-2 once TRBV5-1 CASSLEGAGELFF TGCGCCAGCAGCTTGGAGGGGGCCGGGGAGCTGTTTTTT
TRBD1 TRBJ1-2 . TRBV5-1 CASSSESDRVGPYYGYTF TGCGCCAGCAGCTCCGAGTCTGACAGGGTTGGCCCTTACTATGGCTACACCTTC
TRBD1 TRBJ1-2 . TRBV7-9 CASTPRGQSSNYGYTF TGTGCCAGCACCCCGAGGGGACAGAGTTCTAACTATGGCTACACCTTC
. TRBJ1-3 once TRBV10-2 CASRDRQVENTIYF TGCGCCAGCAGAGACAGACAGGTTGAAAACACCATATATTTT
. TRBJ2-1 . TRBV7-9 CASRPLAHEQFF TGTGCCAGCAGACCACTAGCCCATGAGCAGTTCTTC
. TRBJ2-3 . TRBV7-8 CASSLRAITTDTQYF TGTGCCAGCAGCTTGAGGGCTATCACCACAGATACGCAGTATTTT
TRBD2 TRBJ2-1 . TRBV7-9 CASSVTSGLFDEQFF TGTGCCAGCAGCGTTACTAGCGGACTGTTCGATGAGCAGTTCTTC
TRBD2 TRBJ2-1 . TRBV7-9 CASTGLAGSGEQFF TGTGCCAGCACGGGACTAGCGGGATCCGGTGAGCAGTTCTTC
TRBD2 TRBJ2-1 . TRBV9 CASSATSGEQFF TGTGCCAGCAGCGCTACTAGCGGTGAGCAGTTCTTC
. TRBJ2-3 few TRBV18 CASSPRLKGVEDTQYF TGTGCCAGCTCACCACGGTTGAAGGGAGTGGAGGATACGCAGTATTTT
. TRBJ1-1 . TRBV7-9 CASSFLNTSNTEAFF TGTGCCAGCAGCTTCCTAAATACTTCTAACACTGAAGCTTTCTTT
. TRBJ1-1 . TRBV5-1 CASSLGGSSEAFF TGCGCCAGCAGCTTAGGAGGGAGCAGTGAAGCTTTCTTT
TRBD1 TRBJ2-5 . TRBV10-2 CASSERTGVQETQYF TGCGCCAGCAGTGAGCGGACAGGAGTGCAAGAGACCCAGTACTTC
TRBD2 TRBJ2-1 . TRBV6-4 CASSERAGEGNEQFF TGTGCCAGCAGTGAGAGAGCGGGAGAGGGCAATGAGCAGTTCTTC
TRBD2 TRBJ2-3 . TRBV4-2 CASSLRTAGGRSTDTQYF TGTGCCAGCAGCCTACGGACAGCGGGAGGTAGGAGCACAGATACGCAGTATTTT
. TRBJ2-7 . TRBV4-1 CASSQDHPSLAVNYEQYF TGCGCCAGCAGCCAAGATCATCCTTCCTTAGCGGTGAACTACGAGCAGTACTTC
TRBD2 TRBJ2-1 . TRBV2 CATSGGVHEQFF TGTGCCACCTCGGGGGGTGTCCATGAGCAGTTCTTC
. TRBJ1-1 . TRBV4-2 CASSRLTGNTEAFF TGTGCCAGCAGCCGATTGACAGGGAACACTGAAGCTTTCTTT
. TRBJ2-7 . TRBV4-3 CASSPDRYYEQYF TGCGCCAGCAGCCCGGACAGATACTACGAGCAGTACTTC
. TRBJ2-3 . TRBV5-8 CASSTGQGTDTQYF TGTGCCAGCAGCACGGGACAAGGCACAGATACGCAGTATTTT
TRBD2 TRBJ2-1 . TRBV19 CASSIRAGGSYNEQFF TGTGCCAGTAGTATCAGAGCGGGAGGCAGCTACAATGAGCAGTTCTTC
. TRBJ2-4 . TRBV4-3 CASSQVIAGSYIQYF TGCGCCAGCAGCCAAGTTATCGCCGGGAGCTACATTCAGTACTTC
. TRBJ1-1 . TRBV27 CASSLSMRGMGTEAFF TGTGCCAGCAGTTTATCGATGCGGGGGATGGGCACTGAAGCTTTCTTT
TRBD1 TRBJ1-2 . TRBV6-6 CASGTGDGYTF TGTGCCAGCGGGACAGGGGATGGCTACACCTTC
. TRBJ2-3 . TRBV18 CASSHAITSTDTQYF TGTGCCAGCTCACATGCGATTACTAGCACAGATACGCAGTATTTT
TRBD2 TRBJ2-2 . TRBV7-9 CASSRLAKNTGELFF TGTGCCAGCAGCAGACTAGCGAAGAACACCGGGGAGCTGTTTTTT